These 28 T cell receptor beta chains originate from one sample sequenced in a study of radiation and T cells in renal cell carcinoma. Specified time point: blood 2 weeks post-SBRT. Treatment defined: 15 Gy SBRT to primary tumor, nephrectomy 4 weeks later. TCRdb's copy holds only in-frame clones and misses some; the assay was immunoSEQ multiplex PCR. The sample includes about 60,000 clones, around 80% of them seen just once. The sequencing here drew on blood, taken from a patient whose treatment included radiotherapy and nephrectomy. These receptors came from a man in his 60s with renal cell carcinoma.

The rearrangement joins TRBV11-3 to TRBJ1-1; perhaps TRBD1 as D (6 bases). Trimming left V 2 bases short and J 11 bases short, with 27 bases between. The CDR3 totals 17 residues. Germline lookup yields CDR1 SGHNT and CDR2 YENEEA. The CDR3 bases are TGTGCCAGCAGCTTATGGGGAACGATCAGGGGAGGAGTGGAGGCTTTCTTT. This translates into CASSLWGTIRGGVEAFF.

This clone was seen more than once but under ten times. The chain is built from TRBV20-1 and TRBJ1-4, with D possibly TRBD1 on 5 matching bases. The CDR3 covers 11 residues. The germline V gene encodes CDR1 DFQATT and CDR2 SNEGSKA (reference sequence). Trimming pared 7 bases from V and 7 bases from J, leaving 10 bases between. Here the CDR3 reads CSGGDSEKLFF. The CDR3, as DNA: TGCAGTGGGGGTGACAGTGAAAAACTGTTTTTT.

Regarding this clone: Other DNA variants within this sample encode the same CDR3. The CDR3 bases are TGCGCCAGCAGCTTGGGCCTAGCGGGAGTATCAGATACGCAGTATTTT. Translating it yields CASSLGLAGVSDTQYF. V gene TRBV5-1 combines with J gene TRBJ2-3; 10 nucleotides line up with TRBD2. Germline CDR1 and CDR2: SGHRS and YFSETQ. Unmatched junction bases numbered 5, after V lost 0 bases and J lost 4 bases. This CDR3 region has 16 residues. The full variable domain, in which reference TRBV5-1 and TRBJ2-3 provide the parts outside the CDR3, is KAGVTQTPRYLIKTRGQQVTLSCSPISGHRSVSWYQQTPGQGLQFLFEYFSETQRNKGNFPGRFSGRQFSNSRSEMNVSTLELGDSALYLCASSLGLAGVSDTQYFGPGTRLTVL.

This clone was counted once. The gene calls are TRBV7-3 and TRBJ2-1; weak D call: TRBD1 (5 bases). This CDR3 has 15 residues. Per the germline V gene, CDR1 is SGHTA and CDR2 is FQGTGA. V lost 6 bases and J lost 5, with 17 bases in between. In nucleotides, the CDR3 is TGTGCCAGCAGTCAGGGTCAGGGCCGGGACAATGAGCAGTTCTTC. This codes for CASSQGQGRDNEQFF.

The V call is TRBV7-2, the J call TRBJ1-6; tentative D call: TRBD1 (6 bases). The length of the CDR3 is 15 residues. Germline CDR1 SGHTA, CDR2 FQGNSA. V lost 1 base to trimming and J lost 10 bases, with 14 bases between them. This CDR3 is CASSLVRGAGSPLHF. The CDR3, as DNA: TGTGCCAGCAGCTTAGTCAGGGGCGCAGGGTCACCCCTCCACTTT.

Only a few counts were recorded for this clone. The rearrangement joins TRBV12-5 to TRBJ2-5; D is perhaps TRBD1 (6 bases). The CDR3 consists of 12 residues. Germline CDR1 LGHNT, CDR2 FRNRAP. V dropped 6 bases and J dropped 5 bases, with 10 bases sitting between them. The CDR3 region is CASGRRGETQYF. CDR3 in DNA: TGTGCTAGTGGCCGCAGGGGTGAGACCCAGTACTTC. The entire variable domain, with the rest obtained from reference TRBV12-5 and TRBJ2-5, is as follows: DARVTQTPRHKVTEMGQEVTMRCQPILGHNTVFWYRQTMMQGLELLAYFRNRAPLDDSGMPKDRFSAEMPDATLATLKIQPSEPRDSAVYFCASGRRGETQYFGPGTRLLVL.

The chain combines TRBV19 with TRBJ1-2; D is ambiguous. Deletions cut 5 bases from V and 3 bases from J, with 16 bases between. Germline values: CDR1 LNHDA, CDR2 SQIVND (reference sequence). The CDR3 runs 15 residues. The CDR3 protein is CASSAPNFWDYGYTF. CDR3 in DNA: TGTGCCAGTAGTGCCCCAAATTTCTGGGACTATGGCTACACCTTC.

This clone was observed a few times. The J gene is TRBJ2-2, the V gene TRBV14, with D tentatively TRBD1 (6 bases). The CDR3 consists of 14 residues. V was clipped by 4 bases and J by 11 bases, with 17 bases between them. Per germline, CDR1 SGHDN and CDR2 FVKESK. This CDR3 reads CASSLQAVQGELFF. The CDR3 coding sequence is TGTGCCAGCAGCCTACAAGCTGTACAGGGAGAGCTGTTTTTT.

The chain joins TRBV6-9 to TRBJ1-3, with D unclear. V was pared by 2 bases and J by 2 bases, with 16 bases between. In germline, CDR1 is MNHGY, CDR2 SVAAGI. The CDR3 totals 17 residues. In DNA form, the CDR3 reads TGTGCCAGCAGTTATCAAACACTCCGCGGGCCTGGAAACACCATATATTTT. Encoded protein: CASSYQTLRGPGNTIYF.

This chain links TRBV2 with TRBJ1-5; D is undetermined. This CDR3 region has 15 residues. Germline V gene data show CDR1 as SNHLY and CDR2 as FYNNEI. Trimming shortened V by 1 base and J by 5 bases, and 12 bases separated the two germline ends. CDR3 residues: CASSEGWQLDQPQHF. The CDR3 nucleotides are TGTGCCAGCAGTGAAGGGTGGCAGCTTGATCAGCCCCAGCATTTT.

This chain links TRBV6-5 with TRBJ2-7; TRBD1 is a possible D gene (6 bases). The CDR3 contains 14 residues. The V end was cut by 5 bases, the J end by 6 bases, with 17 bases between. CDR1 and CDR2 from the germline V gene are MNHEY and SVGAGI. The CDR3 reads CASSPRTDRSEQYF. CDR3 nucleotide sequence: TGTGCCAGCAGTCCCCGGACAGACCGTAGCGAGCAGTACTTC.

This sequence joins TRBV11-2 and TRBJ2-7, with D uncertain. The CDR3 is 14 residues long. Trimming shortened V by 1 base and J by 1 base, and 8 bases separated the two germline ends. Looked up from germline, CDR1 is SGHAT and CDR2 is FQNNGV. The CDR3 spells CASSLAGRSYEQYV. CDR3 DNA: TGTGCCAGCAGCTTAGCAGGCAGGTCCTACGAGCAGTACGTC.

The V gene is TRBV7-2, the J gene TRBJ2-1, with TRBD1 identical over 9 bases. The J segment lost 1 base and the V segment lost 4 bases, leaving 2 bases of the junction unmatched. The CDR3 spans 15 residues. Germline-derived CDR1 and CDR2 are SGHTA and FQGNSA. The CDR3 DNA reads TGTGCCAGCAGCTCGGGACAGGGATCCTACAATGAGCAGTTCTTC. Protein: CASSSGQGSYNEQFF.

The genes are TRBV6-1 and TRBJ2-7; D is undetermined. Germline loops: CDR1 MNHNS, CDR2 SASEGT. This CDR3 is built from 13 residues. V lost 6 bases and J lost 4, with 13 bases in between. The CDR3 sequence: CASSPLVGYEQYV. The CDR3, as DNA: TGTGCCAGCAGCCCCCTCGTAGGATACGAGCAGTACGTC.

The CDR3 spells CASSQILETQYF. The CDR3 nucleotides are TGTGCCAGCAGCCAGATTTTGGAGACCCAGTACTTC. The chain employs TRBV7-2 and TRBJ2-5; D ambiguous. CDR1 and CDR2 from the germline V gene are SGHTA and FQGNSA. This CDR3 spans 12 amino acids. The ends were cut back, 5 bases at V and 5 bases at J, with 9 bases in the middle.

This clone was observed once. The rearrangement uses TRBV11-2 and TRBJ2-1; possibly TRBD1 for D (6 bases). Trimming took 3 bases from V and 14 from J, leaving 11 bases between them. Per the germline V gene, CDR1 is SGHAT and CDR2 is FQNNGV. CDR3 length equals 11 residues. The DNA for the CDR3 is TGTGCCAGCAGCTTGGAAACAGGGAAGTTCTTC. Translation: CASSLETGKFF.

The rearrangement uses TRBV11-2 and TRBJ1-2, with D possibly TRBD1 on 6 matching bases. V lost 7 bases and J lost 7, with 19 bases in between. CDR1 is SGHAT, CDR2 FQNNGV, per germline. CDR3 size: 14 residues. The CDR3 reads CASTTIRGKFGYTF. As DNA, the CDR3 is TGTGCCAGCACCACGATCAGGGGAAAGTTTGGCTACACCTTC.

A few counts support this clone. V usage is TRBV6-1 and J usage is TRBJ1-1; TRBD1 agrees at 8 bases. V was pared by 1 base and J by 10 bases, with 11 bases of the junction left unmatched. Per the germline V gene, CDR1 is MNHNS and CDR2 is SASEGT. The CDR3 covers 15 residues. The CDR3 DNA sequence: TGTGCCAGCAGTGAAGATGACCGACAGGGGAGCCGAGCTTTCTTT. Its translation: CASSEDDRQGSRAFF.

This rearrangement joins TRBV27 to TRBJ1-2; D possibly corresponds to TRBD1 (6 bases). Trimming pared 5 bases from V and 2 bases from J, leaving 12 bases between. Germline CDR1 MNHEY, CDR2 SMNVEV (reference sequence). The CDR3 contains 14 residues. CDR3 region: CASSRGTLNYGYTF. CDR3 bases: TGTGCCAGCAGTAGGGGGACATTGAACTATGGCTACACCTTC.

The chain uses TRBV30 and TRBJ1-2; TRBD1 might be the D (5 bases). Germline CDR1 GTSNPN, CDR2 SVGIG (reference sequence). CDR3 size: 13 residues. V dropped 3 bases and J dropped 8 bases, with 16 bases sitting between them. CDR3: CAWSLGTAMGYTF. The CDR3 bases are TGTGCCTGGAGCCTTGGGACCGCTATGGGCTACACCTTC.

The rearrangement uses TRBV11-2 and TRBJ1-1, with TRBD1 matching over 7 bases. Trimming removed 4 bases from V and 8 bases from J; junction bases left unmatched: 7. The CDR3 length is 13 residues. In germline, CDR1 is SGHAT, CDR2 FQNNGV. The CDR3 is CASSSQGQAEAFF. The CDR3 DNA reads TGTGCCAGCAGCTCACAGGGGCAAGCGGAAGCTTTCTTT.

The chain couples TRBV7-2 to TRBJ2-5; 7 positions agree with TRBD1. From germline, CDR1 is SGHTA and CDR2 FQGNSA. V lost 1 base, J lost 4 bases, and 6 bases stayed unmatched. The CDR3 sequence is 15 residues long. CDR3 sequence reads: CASSLEGGLGETQYF. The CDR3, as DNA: TGTGCCAGCAGCTTAGAAGGGGGCCTCGGAGAGACCCAGTACTTC.

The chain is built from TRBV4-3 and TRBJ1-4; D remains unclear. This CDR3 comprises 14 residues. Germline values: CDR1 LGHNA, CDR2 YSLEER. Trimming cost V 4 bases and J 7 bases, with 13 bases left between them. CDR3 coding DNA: TGCGCCAGCAGCCCGCCGGGAGGAAGTGAAAAACTGTTTTTT. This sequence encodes CASSPPGGSEKLFF.

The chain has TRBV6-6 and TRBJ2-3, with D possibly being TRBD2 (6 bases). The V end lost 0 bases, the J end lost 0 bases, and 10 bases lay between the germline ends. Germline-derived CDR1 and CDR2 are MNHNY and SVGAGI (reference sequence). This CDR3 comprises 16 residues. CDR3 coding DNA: TGTGCCAGCAGTTACTCGCGGGGATCTAGCACAGATACGCAGTATTTT. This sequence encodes CASSYSRGSSTDTQYF.

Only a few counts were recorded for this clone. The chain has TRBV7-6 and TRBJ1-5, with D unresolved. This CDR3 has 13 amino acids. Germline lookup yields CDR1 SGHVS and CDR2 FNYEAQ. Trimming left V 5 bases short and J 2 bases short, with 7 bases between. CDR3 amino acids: CASSATGNQPQHF. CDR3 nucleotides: TGTGCCAGCAGCGCCACAGGCAATCAGCCCCAGCATTTT.

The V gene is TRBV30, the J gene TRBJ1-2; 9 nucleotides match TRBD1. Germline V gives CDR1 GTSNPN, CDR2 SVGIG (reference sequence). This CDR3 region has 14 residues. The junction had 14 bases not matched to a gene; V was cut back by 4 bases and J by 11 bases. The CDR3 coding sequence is TGTGCCTGGAACCGGAAACCGGGACAGGGATTTTACACCTTC. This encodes CAWNRKPGQGFYTF. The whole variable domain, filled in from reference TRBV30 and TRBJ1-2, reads SQTIHQWPATLVQPVGSPLSLECTVEGTSNPNLYWYRQAAGRGLQLLFYSVGIGQISSEVPQNLSASRPQDRQFILSSKKLLLSDSGFYLCAWNRKPGQGFYTFGSGTRLTVV.

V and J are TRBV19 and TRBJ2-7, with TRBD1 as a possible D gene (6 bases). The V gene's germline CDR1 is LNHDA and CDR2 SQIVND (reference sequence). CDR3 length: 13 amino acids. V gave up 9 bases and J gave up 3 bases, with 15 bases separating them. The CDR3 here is CARFMDRVYEQYV. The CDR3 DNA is TGTGCCAGATTTATGGACAGAGTCTACGAGCAGTACGTC.

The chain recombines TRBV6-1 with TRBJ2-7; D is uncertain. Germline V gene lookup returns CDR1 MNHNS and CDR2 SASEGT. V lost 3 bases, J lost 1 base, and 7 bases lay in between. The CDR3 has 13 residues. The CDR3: CASSESQSYEQYV. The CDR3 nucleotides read TGTGCCAGCAGTGAGAGTCAGTCCTACGAGCAGTACGTC.